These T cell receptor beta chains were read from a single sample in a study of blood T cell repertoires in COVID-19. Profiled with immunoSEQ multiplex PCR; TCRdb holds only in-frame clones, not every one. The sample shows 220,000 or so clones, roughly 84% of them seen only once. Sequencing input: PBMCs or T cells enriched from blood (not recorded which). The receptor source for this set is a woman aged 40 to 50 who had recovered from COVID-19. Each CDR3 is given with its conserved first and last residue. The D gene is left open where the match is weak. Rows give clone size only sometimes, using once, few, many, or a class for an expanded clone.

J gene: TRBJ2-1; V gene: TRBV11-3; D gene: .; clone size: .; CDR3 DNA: TGTGCCAGCAGCTCCTGGGTTAGCGGCTACAATGAGCAGTTCTTC; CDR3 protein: CASSSWVSGYNEQFF
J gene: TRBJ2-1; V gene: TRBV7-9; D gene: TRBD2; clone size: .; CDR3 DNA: TGTGCCAGCAGCCTTGGACTAGCGGGAGGGCTTTGGAATGAGCAGTTCTTC; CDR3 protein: CASSLGLAGGLWNEQFF
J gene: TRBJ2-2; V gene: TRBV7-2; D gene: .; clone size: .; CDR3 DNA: TGTGCCAGCAGCGGACTCGGATCGAACACCGGGGAGCTGTTTTTT; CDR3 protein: CASSGLGSNTGELFF
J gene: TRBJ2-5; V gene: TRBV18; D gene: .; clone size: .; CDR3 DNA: TGTGCCAGCTCACTAAAAGCGAAAGAGACCCAGTACTTC; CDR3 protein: CASSLKAKETQYF
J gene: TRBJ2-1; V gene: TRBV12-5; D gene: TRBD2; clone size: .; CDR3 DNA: TGTGCTAGTGGTTTGGACATGACTAGCGGGAGCGGGAATGAGCAGTTCTTC; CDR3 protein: CASGLDMTSGSGNEQFF
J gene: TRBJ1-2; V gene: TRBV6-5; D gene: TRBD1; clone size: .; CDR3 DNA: TGTGCCAGCAGTAAGCCCGGGACAGGGGGCGGTGGCTACACCTTC; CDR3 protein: CASSKPGTGGGGYTF
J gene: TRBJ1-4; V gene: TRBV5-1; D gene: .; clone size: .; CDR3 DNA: TGCGCCAGCAGCTTATTAGGGGGTGGTAATGAAAAACTGTTTTTT; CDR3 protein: CASSLLGGGNEKLFF
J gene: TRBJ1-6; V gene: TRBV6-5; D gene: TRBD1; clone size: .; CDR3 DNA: TGTGCCAGCAGTTACCGACAGGGGGGATCACCCCTCCACTTT; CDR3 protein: CASSYRQGGSPLHF
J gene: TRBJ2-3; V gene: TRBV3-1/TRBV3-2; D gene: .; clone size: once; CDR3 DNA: TGTGCCAGCAGCCAAGATCGGTTGAGAGATACGCAGTATTTT; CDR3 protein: CASSQDRLRDTQYF
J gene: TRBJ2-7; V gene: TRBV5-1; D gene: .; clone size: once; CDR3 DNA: TGCGCCAGCAGCTTGGACCACGACACCCCCTACGAGCAGTACTTC; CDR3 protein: CASSLDHDTPYEQYF
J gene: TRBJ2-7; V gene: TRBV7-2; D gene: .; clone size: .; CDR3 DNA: TGTGCCAGCAGCTTAGCGTTTTCTAGCTCCTACGAGCAGTACTTC; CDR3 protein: CASSLAFSSSYEQYF
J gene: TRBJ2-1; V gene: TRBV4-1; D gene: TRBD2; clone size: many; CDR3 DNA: TGCGCCAGCAGCCAAGAAATGGGGACTAGCGGGAGTGGGTTCTTC; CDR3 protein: CASSQEMGTSGSGFF
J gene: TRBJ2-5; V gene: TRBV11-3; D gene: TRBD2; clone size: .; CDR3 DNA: TGTGCCAGCAGCTTAACTAGCGGGACGGAGACCCAGTACTTC; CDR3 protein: CASSLTSGTETQYF
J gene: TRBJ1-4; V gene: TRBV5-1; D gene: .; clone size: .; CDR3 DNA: TGCGCCAGCAGCCGGGGGTTAAGGGATGAAAAACTGTTTTTT; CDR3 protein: CASSRGLRDEKLFF
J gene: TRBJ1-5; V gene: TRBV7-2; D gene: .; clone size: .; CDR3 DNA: TGTGCCAGCAGCTTATCAGGGGAGAGCAATCAGCCCCAGCATTTT; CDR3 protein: CASSLSGESNQPQHF
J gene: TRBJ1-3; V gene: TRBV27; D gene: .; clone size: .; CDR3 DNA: TGTGCCAGCAAACAGGACTCTGGAAACACCATATATTTT; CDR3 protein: CASKQDSGNTIYF
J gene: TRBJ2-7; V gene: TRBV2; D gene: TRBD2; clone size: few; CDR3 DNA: TGTGCCAGCAGTCGGTCTAGCGGGAGGGCCGGGGAGCAGTACTTC; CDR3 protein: CASSRSSGRAGEQYF
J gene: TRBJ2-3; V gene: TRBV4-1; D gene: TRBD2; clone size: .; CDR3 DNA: TGCGCCAGCAGCCTGGGACTAGCGGGGGCCGTAATCACAGATACGCAGTATTTT; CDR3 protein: CASSLGLAGAVITDTQYF
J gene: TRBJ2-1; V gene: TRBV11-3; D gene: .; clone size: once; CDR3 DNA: TGTGCCAGCAGCTTAGCGGACTATCTCAATGAGCAGTTCTTC; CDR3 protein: CASSLADYLNEQFF
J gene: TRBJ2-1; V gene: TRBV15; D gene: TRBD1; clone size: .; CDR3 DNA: TGTGCCACCAGCAGAGACCCGACAGGGATCGGCAATGAGCAGTTCTTC; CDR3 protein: CATSRDPTGIGNEQFF
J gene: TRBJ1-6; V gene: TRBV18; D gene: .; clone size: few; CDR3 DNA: TGTGCCAGCTGTGGGGAGGTGGGCTCACCCCTCCACTTT; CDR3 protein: CASCGEVGSPLHF
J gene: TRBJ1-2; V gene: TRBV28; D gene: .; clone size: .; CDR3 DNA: TGTGCCAGCAGTTTACGGGCCGGGGCAGGGGACTATGGCTACACCTTC; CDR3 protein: CASSLRAGAGDYGYTF
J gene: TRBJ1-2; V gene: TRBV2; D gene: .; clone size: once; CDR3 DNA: TGTGCCAGCAGATCGCAGGGGCCCTACACCTTC; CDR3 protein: CASRSQGPYTF
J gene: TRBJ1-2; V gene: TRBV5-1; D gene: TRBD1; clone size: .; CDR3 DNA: TGCGCCAGCACGCTGGACAGGCACTATGGCTACACCTTC; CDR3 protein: CASTLDRHYGYTF
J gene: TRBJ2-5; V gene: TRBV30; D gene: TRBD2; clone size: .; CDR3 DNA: TGTGCCTGGAGTGTTCCTAGCGGGTCAGGTGGGGAGACCCAGTACTTC; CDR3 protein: CAWSVPSGSGGETQYF
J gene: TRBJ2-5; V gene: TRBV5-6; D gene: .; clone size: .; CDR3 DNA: TGTGCCAGCAGCTTGGACGGACAAGAACAAGAGACCCAGTACTTC; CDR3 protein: CASSLDGQEQETQYF
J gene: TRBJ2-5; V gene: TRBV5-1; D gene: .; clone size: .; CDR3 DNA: TGCGCCAGCAGCCCTACTTCTATTCCACAAGAGACCCAGTACTTC; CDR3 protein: CASSPTSIPQETQYF
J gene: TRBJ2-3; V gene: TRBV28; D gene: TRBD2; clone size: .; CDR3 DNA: TGTGCCAGCAGGAGCGCAGAGCGGGAGGCGTATTTT; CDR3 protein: CASRSAEREAYF
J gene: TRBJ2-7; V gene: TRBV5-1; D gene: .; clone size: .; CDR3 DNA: TGCGCCAGCAGCGCGGGGCAGGACCCACTCTACGAGCAGTACTTC; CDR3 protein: CASSAGQDPLYEQYF
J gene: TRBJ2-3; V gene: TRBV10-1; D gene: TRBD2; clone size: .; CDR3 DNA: TGCGCCAGCAGTGCCGGGACTAGCGGGAGGTGGACAGATACGCAGTATTTT; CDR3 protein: CASSAGTSGRWTDTQYF
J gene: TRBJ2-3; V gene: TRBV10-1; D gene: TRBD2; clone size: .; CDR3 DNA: TGCGCCAGCAGTGAGTCGAAAACGGGAGGTGGAGATACGCAGTATTTT; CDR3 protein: CASSESKTGGGDTQYF